This record looks at one T cell receptor beta chain sequence and its context. Its antigen is unknown. The source of the sample is a study of cytomegalovirus exposure and HLA in healthy donors. Study context: For the approximately 400 genotyped donors, roughly 80% fell within the Caucasian-associated ancestry cluster.

The V gene's germline CDR1 is SGHDT and CDR2 YYEEEE. This CDR3 contains 16 residues. With V trimmed by 3 bases and J by 15 bases, 15 bases remained unmatched. Overall study results and limits: Researchers reported that a few CMV-associated chains were confirmed in vitro as CMV antigen-specific. Presence/absence analyses assumed roughly uniform sequencing depth across donors, which may not hold. Another analysis was done later, and it associated over 15,000 TCR beta sequences with HLA alleles at 0.05 false discovery rate.

Researchers ran the PCR with 60 Vbeta and 13 Jbeta primers. Some clones are missing from TCRdb's copy, which holds only in-frame ones; the method was immunoSEQ multiplex PCR. The sample lists about 170,000 clones, 73% occurring once. Sequencing was performed on PBMCs. The genes are TRBV5-6 and TRBJ2-1; 13 nucleotides agree with TRBD2. This TCR was sampled from a woman aged 18 to 35 in good health and CMV-seropositive. CDR3 protein: CASSSQLTSGGRSGFF. The CDR3 nucleotides read TGTGCCAGCAGCTCACAACTGACTAGCGGGGGGCGCTCCGGGTTCTTC.